Listed below are T cell receptor beta chains from one sample, sequenced in a study of blood T cell repertoires in COVID-19. Sequencing used immunoSEQ multiplex PCR; TCRdb keeps in-frame clones, though not all of them. The sample lists about 64,000 clones; approximately 85% were seen once. The sequencing input was peripheral blood. The receptors shown here come from a woman aged 60-70 years with COVID-19, enrolled during active disease. Both conserved end residues are trimmed from each CDR3. Each record gives: CDR3 protein, CDR3 length, V gene, J gene, clone size. Expanded clones get a size class; other rows say once, few or many, or leave the size out.

CDR3 protein: ASSPIESSGSKLREQY; CDR3 length: 16; V gene: TRBV5-5; J gene: TRBJ2-7; clone size: NA
CDR3 protein: ASSQGQAYGYT; CDR3 length: 11; V gene: TRBV11-2; J gene: TRBJ1-2; clone size: once
CDR3 protein: SVDARFGGGTEAF; CDR3 length: 13; V gene: TRBV29-1; J gene: TRBJ1-1; clone size: NA
CDR3 protein: ASSNMGQGGLNEQF; CDR3 length: 14; V gene: TRBV5-4; J gene: TRBJ2-1; clone size: NA
CDR3 protein: ASSLGGQREKLF; CDR3 length: 12; V gene: TRBV28; J gene: TRBJ1-4; clone size: NA
CDR3 protein: AWSLDRGNQPQH; CDR3 length: 12; V gene: TRBV30; J gene: TRBJ1-5; clone size: NA
CDR3 protein: ASTFQGRGIRAGYT; CDR3 length: 14; V gene: TRBV2; J gene: TRBJ1-2; clone size: NA
CDR3 protein: ASSVEGTGATNYGYT; CDR3 length: 15; V gene: TRBV9; J gene: TRBJ1-2; clone size: NA
CDR3 protein: ASSSSTGEGQETQY; CDR3 length: 14; V gene: TRBV7-8; J gene: TRBJ2-5; clone size: NA
CDR3 protein: ASSPGQRNQPQH; CDR3 length: 12; V gene: TRBV6-6; J gene: TRBJ1-5; clone size: NA
CDR3 protein: AWKVSSGANVLT; CDR3 length: 12; V gene: TRBV30; J gene: TRBJ2-6; clone size: NA
CDR3 protein: ASSSRTSGVYNEQF; CDR3 length: 14; V gene: TRBV5-1; J gene: TRBJ2-1; clone size: NA
CDR3 protein: ASSLGQSTDTQY; CDR3 length: 12; V gene: TRBV7-7; J gene: TRBJ2-3; clone size: NA
CDR3 protein: ASSPRTVNTEAF; CDR3 length: 12; V gene: TRBV7-6; J gene: TRBJ1-1; clone size: NA
CDR3 protein: SVEGGTGLAGGTGELF; CDR3 length: 16; V gene: TRBV29-1; J gene: TRBJ2-2; clone size: few
CDR3 protein: ASSPRGQPRSGNTIY; CDR3 length: 15; V gene: TRBV18; J gene: TRBJ1-3; clone size: NA
CDR3 protein: ASSLPGGYGYT; CDR3 length: 11; V gene: TRBV12-3/TRBV12-4; J gene: TRBJ1-2; clone size: NA
CDR3 protein: ASNLPSGGEYNEQF; CDR3 length: 14; V gene: TRBV7-7; J gene: TRBJ2-1; clone size: NA
CDR3 protein: ASSLRSDTRYGYT; CDR3 length: 13; V gene: TRBV7-2; J gene: TRBJ1-2; clone size: NA
CDR3 protein: ASSPNGRAYNEQF; CDR3 length: 13; V gene: TRBV18; J gene: TRBJ2-1; clone size: NA
CDR3 protein: ASSHTGNSGNTIY; CDR3 length: 13; V gene: TRBV3-1/TRBV3-2; J gene: TRBJ1-3; clone size: NA
CDR3 protein: AWTDLRAGLSYGYT; CDR3 length: 14; V gene: TRBV30; J gene: TRBJ1-2; clone size: NA
CDR3 protein: AIRGTVKSYEQY; CDR3 length: 12; V gene: TRBV2; J gene: TRBJ2-7; clone size: once
CDR3 protein: ASNWGVYTEAF; CDR3 length: 11; V gene: TRBV19; J gene: TRBJ1-1; clone size: NA
CDR3 protein: ASSSGENQPQH; CDR3 length: 11; V gene: TRBV6-2/TRBV6-3; J gene: TRBJ1-5; clone size: NA
CDR3 protein: ASSLDQNTEAF; CDR3 length: 11; V gene: TRBV5-1; J gene: TRBJ1-1; clone size: NA
CDR3 protein: SASRGTSGRNEQY; CDR3 length: 13; V gene: TRBV20-1; J gene: TRBJ2-7; clone size: once
CDR3 protein: ASSMTGNYGYT; CDR3 length: 11; V gene: TRBV19; J gene: TRBJ1-2; clone size: once
CDR3 protein: ASSLGTAISLNYGYT; CDR3 length: 15; V gene: TRBV5-4; J gene: TRBJ1-2; clone size: NA
CDR3 protein: ASSYSSRGVTPNTGELF; CDR3 length: 17; V gene: TRBV6-2/TRBV6-3; J gene: TRBJ2-2; clone size: once
CDR3 protein: ASSQPRTGGRDTEAF; CDR3 length: 15; V gene: TRBV4-1; J gene: TRBJ1-1; clone size: NA
CDR3 protein: ASSPGPAGEQY; CDR3 length: 11; V gene: TRBV12-3/TRBV12-4; J gene: TRBJ2-7; clone size: NA
CDR3 protein: ASSSGSSYNEQF; CDR3 length: 12; V gene: TRBV27; J gene: TRBJ2-1; clone size: NA
CDR3 protein: ASSLWTGGATNEKLF; CDR3 length: 15; V gene: TRBV4-1; J gene: TRBJ1-4; clone size: NA
CDR3 protein: ASTRDRMRNTEAF; CDR3 length: 13; V gene: TRBV5-4; J gene: TRBJ1-1; clone size: NA
CDR3 protein: ASSSSADEQY; CDR3 length: 10; V gene: TRBV7-9; J gene: TRBJ2-7; clone size: NA
CDR3 protein: ASSEWTDSPLH; CDR3 length: 11; V gene: TRBV10-2; J gene: TRBJ1-6; clone size: NA